Following are 7 T cell receptor beta chains from one sample sequenced in a study of post-analysis software for immune sequencing data. TCR beta cDNA libraries included unique molecular identifiers. TCRdb used MiXCR to reprocess the PCR reads, holding one entry per CDR3 protein. This sample carries hundreds of thousands of distinct CDR3 sequences, roughly half of them seen once, and the ten largest clones take 4.6%. These receptors are not linked to any known antigen. Whole-study results and caveats: Roughly 5 TRBV segments occurring more often in patients than controls included TRBV5-6, TRBV5-1 and TRBV20-1.

Sequenced: blood. The receptor source for this set is a girl between 10 and 17 years old with multiple sclerosis.

The chain couples TRBV5-1 to TRBJ2-1; 7 nucleotides align to TRBD1. The tail of the sequence fits TRBJ2-7 better, so the J call may be wrong. The CDR3 is 16 amino acids. Germline loops: CDR1 SGHRS, CDR2 YFSETQ. The DNA of the CDR3 is TGCGCCAGCAGCCCGGTCTTAAGACAGGGAAAAGACGAGCAGTACTTC. Protein product: CASSPVLRQGKDEQYF.

This clonotype was found a few times. The CDR3 nucleotides read TGTGCCAGCAGCGGGACTGTGGGTCCAGATACGCAGTATTTT. Protein product: CASSGTVGPDTQYF. The rearrangement uses TRBV6-6 and TRBJ2-3, with TRBD2 as a possible D gene (6 bases). In germline, CDR1 is MNHNY, CDR2 SVGAGI (reference sequence). The CDR3 contains 14 residues. V lost 6 bases and J lost 4, with 14 bases in between.

The CDR3 spells CASSLQQTSTDTQYF. Written as DNA, the CDR3 is TGTGCCAGCAGCTTACAACAAACTAGCACAGATACGCAGTATTTT. The chain employs TRBV7-6 and TRBJ2-3, with no clear D. CDR3 length: 15 residues. The V and J ends lost 2 bases and 0 bases respectively, with 9 bases between them. The V gene's germline CDR1 is SGHVS and CDR2 FNYEAQ.

This chain connects TRBV12-3 or TRBV12-4 to TRBJ2-7; D is possibly TRBD2 (6 bases). The V end was cut by 4 bases, the J end by 2 bases, with 12 bases between. There are 14 residues in the CDR3. The CDR3 DNA reads as TGTGCCAGCAGTTCTGGGACTGACGCCTACGAGCAGTACTTC. It is translated as CASSSGTDAYEQYF.

This clonotype was recorded a few times. V is TRBV7-3 and J is TRBJ2-1, with 9 bases aligning to TRBD1. V gave up 6 bases and J gave up 3 bases; unmatched junction bases: 12. The CDR3 runs to 17 residues. Germline loops: CDR1 SGHTA, CDR2 FQGTGA. CDR3 region: CASSQITPDRGYNEQFF. The DNA of the CDR3 is TGTGCCAGCAGTCAAATAACCCCGGACAGGGGCTACAATGAGCAGTTCTTC.

This clonotype was seen more than once but under ten times. The chain links TRBV7-8 to TRBJ1-2, with 9 bases lining up with TRBD1. This CDR3 is 19 amino acids long. Per germline, CDR1 SGHVS and CDR2 FQNEAQ. Unmatched junction bases numbered 17, after V lost 1 base and J lost 5 bases. This CDR3 reads CASSLVGVGTGFVPYGYTF. The CDR3 nucleotides are TGTGCCAGCAGCTTAGTTGGGGTAGGGACAGGGTTTGTCCCTTATGGCTACACCTTC.

The sample holds a few counts of this clonotype. The chain has TRBV4-1 and TRBJ2-3; no definite D call. V was shortened by 0 bases and J by 7 bases, with 5 bases between the two germline ends. The CDR3 consists of 12 residues. CDR1 is MGHRA and CDR2 is YSYEKL in the germline V gene. The CDR3 is CASSQDRNTQYF. CDR3 DNA: TGCGCCAGCAGCCAAGATAGGAATACGCAGTATTTT.